This TCR beta chain was captured in a study of Graves' ophthalmopathy and Graves' hyperthyroidism. This clonotype was seen repeatedly, ten times or more. Its antigen remains unknown. It was from about 9.1 ml of fresh peripheral blood that the PBMCs came. RNA transcripts were the source from which TCR beta CDR3 regions were amplified. RT-PCR in the first round used HTBI primers; a second-round multiplex PCR followed. TCRdb processed the multiplex PCR reads anew with MiXCR; each CDR3 protein has one entry. The sample lists 170,000 or so distinct CDR3 sequences; over 35% were seen once. Overall study findings and caveats: The model achieved 55% to 71% sensitivity and roughly 72% specificity for ophthalmopathy progression. Most expanded thyroid clonotypes above 0.001 frequency also appeared in blood. Ophthalmopathy versus stable hyperthyroidism: 13-signature model gave about 87% sensitivity, 65% to 82% specificity.

The CDR3 totals 13 residues. Trimming left V 8 bases short and J 4 bases short, with 14 bases between. Germline-derived CDR1 and CDR2 are MNHNS and SASEGT. Material for sequencing was peripheral blood. The sequence derives from a woman between 35 and 50 years old with Graves' ophthalmopathy. V and J are TRBV6-1 and TRBJ2-5; D gene unclear. CDR3 in DNA: TGTGCCAGCCAATTTTTTCAGTCAGAGACCCAGTACTTC. Its translation is CASQFFQSETQYF.